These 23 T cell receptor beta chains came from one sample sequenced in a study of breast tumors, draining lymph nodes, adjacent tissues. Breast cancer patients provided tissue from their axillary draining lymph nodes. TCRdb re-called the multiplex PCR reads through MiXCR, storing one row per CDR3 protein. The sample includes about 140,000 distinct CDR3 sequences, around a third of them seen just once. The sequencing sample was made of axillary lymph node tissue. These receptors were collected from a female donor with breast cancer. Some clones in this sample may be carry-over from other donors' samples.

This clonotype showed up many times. The CDR3 sequence is CASSSTSGQETQYF. The CDR3, as DNA: TGTGCCAGCAGCTCGACTAGCGGACAAGAGACCCAGTACTTC. The rearrangement uses TRBV7-9 and TRBJ2-5; 9 positions agree with TRBD2. The junction had 2 bases not matched to a gene; V was cut back by 4 bases and J by 2 bases. There are 14 residues in the CDR3. CDR1 SEHNR and CDR2 FQNEAQ come from the germline V gene (reference sequence).

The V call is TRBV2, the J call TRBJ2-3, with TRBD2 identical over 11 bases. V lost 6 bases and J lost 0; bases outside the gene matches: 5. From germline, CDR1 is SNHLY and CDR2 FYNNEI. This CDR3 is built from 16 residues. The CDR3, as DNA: TGTGCCAGCAGGACCCGGACTAGCGGGAGCACAGATACGCAGTATTTT. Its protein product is CASRTRTSGSTDTQYF.

For the CDR3, the DNA is TGTGCCACCAGCAGAGATACAGTGAACACTGAAGCTTTCTTT. Protein product: CATSRDTVNTEAFF. The genes are TRBV15 and TRBJ1-1; D is unclear. The CDR3 is 14 residues long. Per the germline V gene, CDR1 is LNHNV and CDR2 is YYDKDF (reference sequence). Trimming pared 0 bases from V and 0 bases from J, leaving 5 bases between.

CDR3: CASSLAAFNEKLFF. Written as DNA, the CDR3 is TGCGCCAGCAGCTTGGCCGCCTTTAATGAAAAACTGTTTTTT. This chain connects TRBV5-1 to TRBJ1-4; D gene unclear. Trimming took off 0 bases at V and 4 bases at J, with 7 bases between the two ends. This CDR3 contains 14 residues. CDR1 is SGHRS and CDR2 is YFSETQ in the germline V gene.

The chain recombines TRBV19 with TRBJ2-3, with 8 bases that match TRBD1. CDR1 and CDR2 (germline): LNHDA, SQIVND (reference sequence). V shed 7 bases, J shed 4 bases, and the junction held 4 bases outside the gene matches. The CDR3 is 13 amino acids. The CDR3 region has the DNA TGTGCCAGTATGCAGGGGGCAGCAGATACGCAGTATTTT. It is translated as CASMQGAADTQYF.

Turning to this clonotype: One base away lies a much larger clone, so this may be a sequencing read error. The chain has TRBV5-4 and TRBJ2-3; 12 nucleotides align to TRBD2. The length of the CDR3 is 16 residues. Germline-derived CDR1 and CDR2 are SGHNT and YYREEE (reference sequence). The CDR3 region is CAGSFWTSGATDTQYF. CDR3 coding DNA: TGTGCCGGCAGCTTTTGGACTAGCGGGGCCACAGATACGCAGTATTTT. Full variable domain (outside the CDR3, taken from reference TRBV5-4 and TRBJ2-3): ETGVTQSPTHLIKTRGQQVTLRCSSQSGHNTVSWYQQALGQGPQFIFQYYREEENGRGNFPPRFSGLQFPNYSSELNVNALELDDSALYLCAGSFWTSGATDTQYFGPGTRLTVL.

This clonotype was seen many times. The DNA of the CDR3 is TGCAGTGCCCAGGGCGGGGATACGCAGTATTTT. This gives the protein CSAQGGDTQYF. The chain joins TRBV20-1 to TRBJ2-3; D assignment may be TRBD1 or TRBD2 (5 bases each). CDR1 and CDR2 from the germline V gene are DFQATT and SNEGSKA (reference sequence). With 6 bases removed from V and 6 bases from J, the gap between germline ends came to 10 bases. This CDR3 is 11 amino acids long.

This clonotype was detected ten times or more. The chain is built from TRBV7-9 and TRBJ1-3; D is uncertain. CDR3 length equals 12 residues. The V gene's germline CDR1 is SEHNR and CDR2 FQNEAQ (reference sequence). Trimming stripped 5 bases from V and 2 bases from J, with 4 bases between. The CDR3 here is CASSPTGNTIYF. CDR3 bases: TGTGCCAGCAGCCCCACTGGAAACACCATATATTTT.

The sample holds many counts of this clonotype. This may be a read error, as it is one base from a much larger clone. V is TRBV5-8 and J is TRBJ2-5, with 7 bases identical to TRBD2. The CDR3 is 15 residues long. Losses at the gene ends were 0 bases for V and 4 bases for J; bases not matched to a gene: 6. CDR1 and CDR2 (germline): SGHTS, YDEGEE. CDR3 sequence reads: CASSLAGPGGETQYF. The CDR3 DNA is TGTGCCAGCAGCTTGGCCGGACCGGGGGGAGAGACCCAGTACTTC.

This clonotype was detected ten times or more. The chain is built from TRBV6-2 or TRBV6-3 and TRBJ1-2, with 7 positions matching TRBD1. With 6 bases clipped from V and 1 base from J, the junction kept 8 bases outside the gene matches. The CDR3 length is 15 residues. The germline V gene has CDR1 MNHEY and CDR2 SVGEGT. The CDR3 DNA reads TGTGCCAGCAGACTACCGAGACAGGGTAACTATGGCTACACCTTC. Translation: CASRLPRQGNYGYTF.

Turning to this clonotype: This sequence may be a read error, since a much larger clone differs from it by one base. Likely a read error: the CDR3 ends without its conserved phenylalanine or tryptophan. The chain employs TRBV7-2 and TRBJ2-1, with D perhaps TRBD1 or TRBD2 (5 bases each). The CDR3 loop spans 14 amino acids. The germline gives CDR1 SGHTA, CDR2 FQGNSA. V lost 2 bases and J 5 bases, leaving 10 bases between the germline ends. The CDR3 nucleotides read TGTGCCAGCAGCTTATGGGGGACCGACAATGAGCAGTTCCTC. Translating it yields CASSLWGTDNEQFL.

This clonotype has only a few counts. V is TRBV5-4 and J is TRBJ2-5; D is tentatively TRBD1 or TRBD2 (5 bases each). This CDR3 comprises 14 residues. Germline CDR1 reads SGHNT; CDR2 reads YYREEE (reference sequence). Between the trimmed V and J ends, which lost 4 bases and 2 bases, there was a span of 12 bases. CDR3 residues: CASSLRDAQETQYF. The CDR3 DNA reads TGTGCCAGCAGCCTCCGGGACGCGCAAGAGACCCAGTACTTC.

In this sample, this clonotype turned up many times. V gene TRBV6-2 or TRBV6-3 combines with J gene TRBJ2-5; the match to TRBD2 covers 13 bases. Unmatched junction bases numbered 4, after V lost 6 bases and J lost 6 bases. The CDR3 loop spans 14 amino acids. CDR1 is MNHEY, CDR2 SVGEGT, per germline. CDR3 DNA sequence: TGTGCCAGCAGCCGACTAGCGGGGGGAAAGACCCAGTACTTC. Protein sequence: CASSRLAGGKTQYF.

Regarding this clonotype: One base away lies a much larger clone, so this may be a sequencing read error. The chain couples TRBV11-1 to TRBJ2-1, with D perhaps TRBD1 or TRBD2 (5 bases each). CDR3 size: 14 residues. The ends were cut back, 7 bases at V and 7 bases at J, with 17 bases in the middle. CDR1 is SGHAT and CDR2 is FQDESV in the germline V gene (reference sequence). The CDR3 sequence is CASTVFGAANEQFF. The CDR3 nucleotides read TGTGCCAGCACCGTCTTCGGGGCAGCGAATGAGCAGTTCTTC.

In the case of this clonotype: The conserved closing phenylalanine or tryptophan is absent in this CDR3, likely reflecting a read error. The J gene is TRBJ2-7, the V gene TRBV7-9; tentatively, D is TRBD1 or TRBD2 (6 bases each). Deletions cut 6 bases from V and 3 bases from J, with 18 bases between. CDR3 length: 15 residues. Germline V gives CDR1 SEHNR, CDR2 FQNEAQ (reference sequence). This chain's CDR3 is CASRLTGGPLYEQYL. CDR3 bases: TGTGCCAGCAGACTGACTGGGGGGCCCCTCTACGAGCAGTACCTC.

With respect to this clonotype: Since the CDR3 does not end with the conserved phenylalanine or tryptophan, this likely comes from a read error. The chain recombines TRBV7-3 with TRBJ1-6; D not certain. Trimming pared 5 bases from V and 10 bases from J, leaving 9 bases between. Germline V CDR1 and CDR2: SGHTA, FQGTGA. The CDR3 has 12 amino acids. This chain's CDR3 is CASSDNISPLHL. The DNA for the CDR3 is TGTGCCAGCAGCGACAACATCTCACCCCTCCACCTT.

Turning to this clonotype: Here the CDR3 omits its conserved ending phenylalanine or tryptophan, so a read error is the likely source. CDR3 amino acids: CASTDSGGKFVGVGGQYS. The DNA of the CDR3 is TGTGCCAGCACCGATAGCGGGGGGAAGTTCGTAGGGGTAGGCGGGCAGTACTCC. V and J are TRBV2 and TRBJ2-7; 10 bases line up with TRBD2. The trim removed 7 bases at V and 9 bases at J, leaving 24 bases unmatched. The germline V gene has CDR1 SNHLY and CDR2 FYNNEI. The CDR3 has 18 residues.

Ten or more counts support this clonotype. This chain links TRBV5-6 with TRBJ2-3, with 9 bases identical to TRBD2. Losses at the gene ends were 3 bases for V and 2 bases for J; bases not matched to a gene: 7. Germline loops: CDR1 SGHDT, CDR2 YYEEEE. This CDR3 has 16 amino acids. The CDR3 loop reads CASSSYRLADTDTQYF. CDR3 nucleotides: TGTGCCAGCAGCTCCTATCGACTAGCGGACACAGATACGCAGTATTTT.

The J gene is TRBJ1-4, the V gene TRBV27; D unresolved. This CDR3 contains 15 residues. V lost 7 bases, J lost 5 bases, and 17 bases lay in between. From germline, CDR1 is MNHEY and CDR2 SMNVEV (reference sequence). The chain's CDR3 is CASTPAAGLNEKLFF. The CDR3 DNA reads TGTGCCAGCACCCCCGCGGCGGGATTGAATGAAAAACTGTTTTTT.

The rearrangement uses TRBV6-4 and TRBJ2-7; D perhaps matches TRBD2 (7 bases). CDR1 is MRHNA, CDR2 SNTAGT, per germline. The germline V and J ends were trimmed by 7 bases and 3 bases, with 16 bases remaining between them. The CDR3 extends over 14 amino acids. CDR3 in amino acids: CASTHEGGVYEQYV. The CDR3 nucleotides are TGTGCCAGCACCCACGAGGGGGGGGTCTACGAGCAGTACGTC.

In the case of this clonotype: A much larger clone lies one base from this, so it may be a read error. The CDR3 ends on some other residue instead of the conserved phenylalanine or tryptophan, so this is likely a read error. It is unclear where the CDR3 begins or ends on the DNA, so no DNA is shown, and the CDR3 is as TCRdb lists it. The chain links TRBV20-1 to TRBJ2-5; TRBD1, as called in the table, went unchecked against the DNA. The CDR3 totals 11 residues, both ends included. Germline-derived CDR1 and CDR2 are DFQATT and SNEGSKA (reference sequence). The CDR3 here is CSAPADRRPSS.

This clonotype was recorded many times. The CDR3 nucleotides read TGCGCCAGCAGCCAATCCGCCGTGCCATGGTATGGCTACACCTTC. This sequence encodes CASSQSAVPWYGYTF. This chain joins TRBV4-1 and TRBJ1-2; unclear D gene. CDR3 length: 15 residues. CDR1 and CDR2 from the germline V gene are MGHRA and YSYEKL. V shed 2 bases and J shed 5 bases, with 15 bases lying between them.

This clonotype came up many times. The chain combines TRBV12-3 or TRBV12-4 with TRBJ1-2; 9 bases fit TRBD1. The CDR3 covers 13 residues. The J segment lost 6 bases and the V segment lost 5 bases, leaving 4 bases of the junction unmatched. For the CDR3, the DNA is TGTGCCAGCAGTCTCGGGACAGGGCATGGCTACACCTTC. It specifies CASSLGTGHGYTF.